This is a list of T cell receptor beta chains from one sample in a study of blood T cell repertoires in COVID-19. Profiled with immunoSEQ multiplex PCR; TCRdb holds only in-frame clones, not every one. Of 35,000 to 45,000 clones listed, 89% are singletons. Sequenced sample: peripheral blood. These receptors all stem from a human donor in a cohort sampled during active COVID-19. CDR3s include the opening cysteine and the closing phenylalanine or tryptophan. Each record gives: J gene, V gene, D gene, clone size, CDR3 protein, CDR3 DNA. The D gene is left open where the match is weak. A clone size is listed for some rows: how often the clone was seen (once, few, many), or a class if it is expanded.

TRBJ2-1	TRBV7-8	TRBD2	-	CASSALAGGRNEQFF	TGTGCCAGCAGCGCCTTAGCGGGAGGAAGGAATGAGCAGTTCTTC
TRBJ2-3	TRBV3-1/TRBV3-2	-	-	CASSQDHPRGTSDTQYF	TGTGCCAGCAGCCAAGACCACCCTCGCGGGACCTCAGATACGCAGTATTTT
TRBJ2-3	TRBV4-3	-	-	CASSRGLLGPTDTQYF	TGCGCCAGCAGCCGAGGACTCTTAGGGCCCACAGATACGCAGTATTTT
TRBJ2-3	TRBV11-2	-	-	CASSLEGPYRGGDTQYF	TGTGCCAGCAGCTTAGAGGGCCCCTACAGAGGGGGAGATACGCAGTATTTT
TRBJ2-5	TRBV27	TRBD1	-	CASSLPGQGATQYF	TGTGCCAGCAGTTTACCGGGACAGGGTGCGACCCAGTACTTC
TRBJ2-1	TRBV4-2	TRBD2	-	CASSLGLAGGNEQFF	TGTGCCAGCAGCTTGGGGCTAGCGGGGGGGAATGAGCAGTTCTTC
TRBJ1-3	TRBV5-1	-	-	CASSLVRIPGGNTIYF	TGCGCCAGCAGCTTGGTAAGGATCCCGGGGGGAAACACCATATATTTT
TRBJ2-1	TRBV5-5	-	-	CASYPGLAAGYNEQFF	TGTGCCAGCTACCCGGGCCTCGCAGCGGGCTACAATGAGCAGTTCTTC
TRBJ1-2	TRBV7-9	TRBD1	-	CASSSVKDRDDYGYTF	TGTGCCAGCAGCTCAGTGAAGGACAGGGATGACTATGGCTACACCTTC
TRBJ2-1	TRBV6-6	TRBD2	-	CASAGGSGRALEQFF	TGTGCCAGCGCAGGGGGTAGCGGGAGGGCCTTAGAGCAGTTCTTC
TRBJ2-3	TRBV2	TRBD2	-	CASRDGLADPTDTQYF	TGTGCCAGCAGGGACGGACTAGCGGACCCCACAGATACGCAGTATTTT
TRBJ1-2	TRBV5-4	-	-	CASSLNLGDGYTF	TGTGCCAGCAGCTTGAATCTCGGGGATGGCTACACCTTC
TRBJ1-4	TRBV2	-	-	CASSAEGEKLFF	TGTGCCAGCAGTGCCGAGGGCGAAAAACTGTTTTTT
TRBJ2-1	TRBV5-5	-	-	CASSLTRVYNEQFF	TGTGCCAGCAGCTTAACGCGAGTCTACAATGAGCAGTTCTTC
TRBJ1-2	TRBV7-9	-	few	CASHTGHVYGYTF	TGTGCCAGCCACACGGGACATGTCTATGGCTACACCTTC
TRBJ2-2	TRBV5-4	TRBD2	-	CASGTSGRADTGELFF	TGTGCCAGCGGGACTAGCGGGAGGGCCGACACCGGGGAGCTGTTTTTT
TRBJ2-7	TRBV27	-	medium-sized	CASRGYASYEQYF	TGTGCCTCTAGGGGGTACGCCTCCTACGAGCAGTACTTC
TRBJ1-6	TRBV9	TRBD1	-	CASSGDREYSPLHF	TGTGCCAGCAGCGGGGACAGGGAATATTCACCCCTCCACTTT
TRBJ2-6	TRBV7-9	-	-	CASSIPSSGANVLTF	TGTGCCAGCAGCATTCCTTCCTCTGGGGCCAACGTCCTGACTTTC
TRBJ2-5	TRBV6-1	TRBD2	-	CASSEFQLARQETQYF	TGTGCCAGCAGTGAATTCCAACTAGCGAGGCAAGAGACCCAGTACTTC
TRBJ2-5	TRBV9	-	-	CASSVAPQETQYF	TGTGCCAGCAGTGTGGCCCCCCAGGAGACCCAGTACTTC
TRBJ2-5	TRBV5-4	TRBD2	few	CASSLRASGGEAQYF	TGTGCCAGCAGCCTCCGGGCTAGCGGGGGGGAGGCCCAGTACTTC
TRBJ2-2	TRBV2	-	once	CASSDYGELFF	TGTGCCAGCAGTGATTACGGGGAGCTGTTTTTT
TRBJ2-3	TRBV7-2	-	once	CASSLGAGSDTQYF	TGTGCCAGCAGCTTAGGTGCGGGTTCAGATACGCAGTATTTT
TRBJ2-7	TRBV6-5	TRBD1	-	CASRPVTGGHEQYF	TGTGCCAGCAGACCAGTGACAGGGGGCCACGAGCAGTACTTC